Given below is one TCR beta chain in context. Its antigen is as yet unknown. This sample is part of a study of T cell responses to AZD1222 COVID-19 vaccine. Study at large: Second-dose timings of about 4 or about 12 weeks were pooled. Study observations and caveats: Spike-specific TCR depth and breadth grew after two AZD1222 doses. No repertoire was sampled before or during the peak T cell response, only after it.

Profiling relied on immunoSEQ multiplex PCR, and the TCRdb table lists in-frame clones only, not all of them. The sample yields about 99,000 clones, around nine tenths seen once. The CDR3 length is 16 residues. Germline lookup yields CDR1 SGHTS and CDR2 YDEGEE. With 9 bases clipped from V and 1 base from J, the junction kept 13 bases outside the gene matches. The V and J genes are TRBV5-8 and TRBJ2-1; 7 nucleotides align to TRBD2. This material consisted of peripheral blood, taken on day 0 of AZD1222 vaccination. The sequence was obtained from an adult in good health. The CDR3 loop reads CATLPRAGTSYNEQFF. The CDR3 DNA follows: TGTGCCACTCTCCCGCGAGCGGGGACGTCCTACAATGAGCAGTTCTTC.